This entry concerns a single T cell receptor beta chain. As yet, its antigen is unknown. Expressed TCRB transcripts were sequenced, since all the RNA that had been isolated was reverse transcribed. Only in-frame clones appear in the TCRdb table, and some are missing; sequencing was by immunoSEQ multiplex PCR. The table has approximately 600,000 clones, roughly an eighth seen once. This sample was included in a study of beta chain features in type 1 diabetes. The authors sorted CD4+ naive, central memory, regulatory and stem cell-like memory cells via CD45RO/CCR7/CD25/CD127/CD95/CD27. Germline CDR1 is SGHTA and CDR2 is FQGNSA. The CDR3 runs 14 residues. Trimming stripped 7 bases from V and 0 bases from J, with 9 bases between. Study-level results: Type 1 diabetes patients showed a moderate but significant shortening of TCRB CDR3s in all four CD4+ subsets. cDNA-based sequencing might over-represent cells highly expressing TCR.

J is TRBJ2-2 and V is TRBV7-2; tentative D call: TRBD1 (6 bases). Input material: naive CD4+ T cells from blood. The sequence was obtained from a man between 25 and 39 years old with type 1 diabetes. The CDR3: CASKDSPNTGELFF. The CDR3 DNA reads TGTGCCAGCAAGGACAGCCCGAACACCGGGGAGCTGTTTTTT.